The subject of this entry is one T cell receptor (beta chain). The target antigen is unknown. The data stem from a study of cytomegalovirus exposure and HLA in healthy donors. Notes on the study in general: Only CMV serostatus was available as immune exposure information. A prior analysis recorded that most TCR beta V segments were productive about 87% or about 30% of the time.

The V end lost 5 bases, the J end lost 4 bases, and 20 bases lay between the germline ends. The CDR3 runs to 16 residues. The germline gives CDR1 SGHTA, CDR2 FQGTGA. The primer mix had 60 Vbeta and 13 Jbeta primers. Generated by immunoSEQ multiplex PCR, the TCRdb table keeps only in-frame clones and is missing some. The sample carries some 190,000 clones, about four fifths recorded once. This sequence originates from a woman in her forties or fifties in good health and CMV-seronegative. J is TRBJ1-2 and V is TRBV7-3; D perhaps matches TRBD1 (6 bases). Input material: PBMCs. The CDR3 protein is CASSPKEDRSLYGYTF. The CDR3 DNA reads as TGTGCCAGCAGCCCCAAAGAGGACAGAAGCCTCTATGGCTACACCTTC.